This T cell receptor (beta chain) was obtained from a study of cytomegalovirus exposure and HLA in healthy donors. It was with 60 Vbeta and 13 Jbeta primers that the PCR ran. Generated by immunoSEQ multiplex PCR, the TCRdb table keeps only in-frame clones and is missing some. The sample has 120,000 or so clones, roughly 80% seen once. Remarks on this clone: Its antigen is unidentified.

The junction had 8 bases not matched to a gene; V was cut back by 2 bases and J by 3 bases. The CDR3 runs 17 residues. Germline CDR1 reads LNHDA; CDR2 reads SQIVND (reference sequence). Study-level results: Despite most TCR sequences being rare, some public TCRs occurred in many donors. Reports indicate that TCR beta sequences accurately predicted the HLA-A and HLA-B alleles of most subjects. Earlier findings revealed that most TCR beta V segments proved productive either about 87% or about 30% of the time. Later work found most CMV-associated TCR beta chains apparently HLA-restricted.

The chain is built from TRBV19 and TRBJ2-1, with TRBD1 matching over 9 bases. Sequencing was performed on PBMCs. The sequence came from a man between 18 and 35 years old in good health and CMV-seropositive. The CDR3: CASSIRAGTGLYNEQFF. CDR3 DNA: TGTGCCAGTAGTATAAGGGCGGGGACAGGGCTCTACAATGAGCAGTTCTTC.